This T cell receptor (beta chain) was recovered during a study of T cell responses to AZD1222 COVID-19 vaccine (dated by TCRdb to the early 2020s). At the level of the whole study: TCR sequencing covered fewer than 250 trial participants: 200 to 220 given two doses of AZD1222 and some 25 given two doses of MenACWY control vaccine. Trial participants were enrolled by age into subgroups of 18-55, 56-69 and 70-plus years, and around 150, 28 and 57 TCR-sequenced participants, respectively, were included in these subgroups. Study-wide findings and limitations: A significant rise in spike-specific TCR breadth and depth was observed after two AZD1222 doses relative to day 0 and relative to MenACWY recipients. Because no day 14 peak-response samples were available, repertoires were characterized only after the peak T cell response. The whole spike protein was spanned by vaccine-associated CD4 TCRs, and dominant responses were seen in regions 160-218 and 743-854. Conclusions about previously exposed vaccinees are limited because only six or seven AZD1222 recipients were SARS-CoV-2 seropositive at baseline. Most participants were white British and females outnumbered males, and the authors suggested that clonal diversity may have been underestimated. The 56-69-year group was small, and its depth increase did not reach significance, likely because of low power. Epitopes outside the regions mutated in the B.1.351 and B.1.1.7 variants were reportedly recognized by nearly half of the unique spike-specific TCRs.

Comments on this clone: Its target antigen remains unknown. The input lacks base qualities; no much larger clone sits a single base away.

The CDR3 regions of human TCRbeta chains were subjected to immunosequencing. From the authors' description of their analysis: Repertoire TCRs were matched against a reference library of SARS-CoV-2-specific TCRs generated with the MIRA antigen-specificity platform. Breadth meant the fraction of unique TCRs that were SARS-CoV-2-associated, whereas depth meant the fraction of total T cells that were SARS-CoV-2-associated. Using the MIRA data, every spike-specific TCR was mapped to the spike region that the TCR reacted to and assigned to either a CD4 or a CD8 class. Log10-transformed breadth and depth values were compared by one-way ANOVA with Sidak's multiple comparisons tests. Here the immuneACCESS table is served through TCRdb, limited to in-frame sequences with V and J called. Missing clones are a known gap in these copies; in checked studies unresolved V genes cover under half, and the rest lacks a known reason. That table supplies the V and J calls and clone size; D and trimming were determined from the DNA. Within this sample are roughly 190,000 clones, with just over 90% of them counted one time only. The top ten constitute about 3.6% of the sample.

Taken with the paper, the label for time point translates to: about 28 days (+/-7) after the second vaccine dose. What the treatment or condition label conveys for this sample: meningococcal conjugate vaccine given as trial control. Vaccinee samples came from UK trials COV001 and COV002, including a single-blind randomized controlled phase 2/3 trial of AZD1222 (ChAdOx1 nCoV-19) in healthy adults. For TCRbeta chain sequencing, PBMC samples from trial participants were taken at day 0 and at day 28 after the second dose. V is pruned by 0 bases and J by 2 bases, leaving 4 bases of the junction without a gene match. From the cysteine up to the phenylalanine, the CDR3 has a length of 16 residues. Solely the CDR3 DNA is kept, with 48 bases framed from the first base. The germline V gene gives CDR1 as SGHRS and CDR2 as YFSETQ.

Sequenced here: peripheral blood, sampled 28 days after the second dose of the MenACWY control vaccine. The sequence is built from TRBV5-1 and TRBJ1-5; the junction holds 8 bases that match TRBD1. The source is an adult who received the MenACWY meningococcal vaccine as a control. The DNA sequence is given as TGCGCCAGCAGCTTGGGGACAGGGCTGGGCAATCAGCCCCAGCATTTT. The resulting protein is CASSLGTGLGNQPQHF.